Here is one T cell receptor (beta chain) with its context. The entry originates in a study of neoadjuvant anti-PD-1 for oral cavity cancer. Looking at the study overall: Most patients had three to four biweekly doses of 3 mg/kg nivolumab before resection.

The data were produced by immunoSEQ multiplex PCR, yet TCRdb's version contains in-frame clones alone and is incomplete. The sample carries around 68,000 clones, 86% recorded once. The CDR3 is made up of 15 amino acids. The germline V gene has CDR1 SGHRS and CDR2 YFSETQ. Trimming removed 3 bases at V and 2 bases at J, with 14 bases between. Time point here: after neoadjuvant nivolumab, at surgical resection. Stage II-IVA oral cavity squamous cell carcinoma was new and untreated by systemic or radiation therapy. Cohort: HPV-negative, locally advanced oral cavity squamous cell carcinoma patients. Analysis of PBMCs was direct, with no culture step.

This TCR was sampled from a person aged 40 to 85 with oral cavity squamous cell carcinoma. J is TRBJ2-5 and V is TRBV5-1; D possibly uses TRBD1 or TRBD2 (5 bases each). The starting material was PBMCs, obtained after nivolumab (anti-PD-1) treatment. The CDR3 region is CASSSSGTAQETQYF. CDR3 in DNA: TGCGCCAGCAGCTCCTCAGGGACGGCACAAGAGACCCAGTACTTC.